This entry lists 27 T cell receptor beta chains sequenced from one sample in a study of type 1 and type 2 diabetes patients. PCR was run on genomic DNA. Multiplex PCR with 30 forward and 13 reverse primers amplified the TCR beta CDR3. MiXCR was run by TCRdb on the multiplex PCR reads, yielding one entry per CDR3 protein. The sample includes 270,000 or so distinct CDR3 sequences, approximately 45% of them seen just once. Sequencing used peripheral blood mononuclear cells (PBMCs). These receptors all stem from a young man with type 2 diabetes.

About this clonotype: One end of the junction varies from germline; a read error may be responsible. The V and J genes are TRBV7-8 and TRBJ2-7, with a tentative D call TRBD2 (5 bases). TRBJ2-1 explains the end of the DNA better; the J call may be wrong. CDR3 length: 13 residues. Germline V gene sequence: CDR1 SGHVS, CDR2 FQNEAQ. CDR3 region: CARAVSSHNEQFF. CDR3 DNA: TGTGCCAGAGCGGTGAGCTCCCACAATGAGCAGTTCTTC.

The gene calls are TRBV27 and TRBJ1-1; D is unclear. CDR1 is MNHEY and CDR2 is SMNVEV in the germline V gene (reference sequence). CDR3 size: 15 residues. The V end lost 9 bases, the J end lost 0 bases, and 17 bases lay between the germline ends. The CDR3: CASSIDGSMNTEAFF. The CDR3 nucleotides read TGTGCCAGTAGTATAGATGGCTCTATGAACACTGAAGCTTTCTTT.

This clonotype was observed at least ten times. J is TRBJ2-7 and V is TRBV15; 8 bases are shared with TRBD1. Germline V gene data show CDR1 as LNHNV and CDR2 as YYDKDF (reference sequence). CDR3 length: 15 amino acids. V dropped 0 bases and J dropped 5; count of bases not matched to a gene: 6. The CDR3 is CATSRDVNRGDEQYF. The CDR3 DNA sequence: TGTGCCACCAGCAGAGATGTTAACAGGGGGGACGAGCAGTACTTC.

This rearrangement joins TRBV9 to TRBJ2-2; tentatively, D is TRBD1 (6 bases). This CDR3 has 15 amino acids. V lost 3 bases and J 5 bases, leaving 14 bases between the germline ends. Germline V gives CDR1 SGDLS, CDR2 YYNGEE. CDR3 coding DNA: TGTGCCAGCAGCGCGACGGGACATTCTACCGGGGAGCTGTTTTTT. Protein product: CASSATGHSTGELFF.

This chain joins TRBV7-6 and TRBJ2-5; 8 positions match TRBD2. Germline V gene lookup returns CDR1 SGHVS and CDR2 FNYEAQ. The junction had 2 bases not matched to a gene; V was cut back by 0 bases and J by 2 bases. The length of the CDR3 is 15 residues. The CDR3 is CASSLAEREQETQYF. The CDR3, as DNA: TGTGCCAGCAGCTTAGCGGAGCGGGAGCAAGAGACCCAGTACTTC. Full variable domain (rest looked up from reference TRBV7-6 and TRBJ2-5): GAGVSQSPRYKVTKRGQDVALRCDPISGHVSLYWYRQALGQGPEFLTYFNYEAQQDKSGLPNDRFSAERPEGSISTLTIQRTEQRDSAMYRCASSLAEREQETQYFGPGTRLLVL.

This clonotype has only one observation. CDR3: CASSYDRGQINSPLHF. Written as DNA, the CDR3 is TGTGCCAGCAGTTACGACAGGGGGCAAATTAATTCACCCCTCCACTTT. This sequence joins TRBV6-5 and TRBJ1-6; 10 bases match TRBD1. Trimming removed 2 bases from V and 6 bases from J; junction bases left unmatched: 4. The CDR3 extends over 16 amino acids. Germline lookup yields CDR1 MNHEY and CDR2 SVGAGI.

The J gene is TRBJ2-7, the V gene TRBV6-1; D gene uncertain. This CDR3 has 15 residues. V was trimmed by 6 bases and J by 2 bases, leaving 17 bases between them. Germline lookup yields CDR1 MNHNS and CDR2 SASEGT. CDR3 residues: CASSSPRLITYEQYF. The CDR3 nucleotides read TGTGCCAGCAGCTCGCCTCGACTGATTACCTACGAGCAGTACTTC.

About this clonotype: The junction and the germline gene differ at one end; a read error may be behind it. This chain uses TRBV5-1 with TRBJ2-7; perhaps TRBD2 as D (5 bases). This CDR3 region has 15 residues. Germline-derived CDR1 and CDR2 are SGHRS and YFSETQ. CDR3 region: CASSFGAGRGYEQYF. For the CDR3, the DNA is TGTGCCAGCAGCTTTGGCGCGGGCAGAGGCTACGAGCAGTACTTC.

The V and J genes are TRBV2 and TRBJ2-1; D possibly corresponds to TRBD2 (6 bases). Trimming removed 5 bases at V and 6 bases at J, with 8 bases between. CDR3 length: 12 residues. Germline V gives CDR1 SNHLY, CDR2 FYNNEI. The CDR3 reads CASSLTSNEQFF. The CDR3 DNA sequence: TGTGCCAGCAGTCTGACTAGCAATGAGCAGTTCTTC.

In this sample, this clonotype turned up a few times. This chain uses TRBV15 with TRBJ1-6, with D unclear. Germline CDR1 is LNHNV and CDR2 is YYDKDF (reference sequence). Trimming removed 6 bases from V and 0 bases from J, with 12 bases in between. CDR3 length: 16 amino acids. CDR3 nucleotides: TGTGCCACCAGTCGCGGGGAGAGCTCCTATAATTCACCCCTCCACTTT. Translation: CATSRGESSYNSPLHF. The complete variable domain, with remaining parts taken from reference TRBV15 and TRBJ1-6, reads DAMVIQNPRYQVTQFGKPVTLSCSQTLNHNVMYWYQQKSSQAPKLLFHYYDKDFNNEADTPDNFQSRRPNTSFCFLDIRSPGLGDTAMYLCATSRGESSYNSPLHFGNGTRLTVT.

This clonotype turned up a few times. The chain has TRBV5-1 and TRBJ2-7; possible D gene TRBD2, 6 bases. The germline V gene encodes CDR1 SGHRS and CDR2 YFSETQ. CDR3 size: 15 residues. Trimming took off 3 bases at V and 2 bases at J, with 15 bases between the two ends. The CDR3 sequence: CASSWGSGGTYEQYF. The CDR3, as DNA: TGCGCCAGCAGCTGGGGTTCTGGGGGGACCTACGAGCAGTACTTC. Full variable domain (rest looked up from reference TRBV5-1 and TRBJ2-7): KAGVTQTPRYLIKTRGQQVTLSCSPISGHRSVSWYQQTPGQGLQFLFEYFSETQRNKGNFPGRFSGRQFSNSRSEMNVSTLELGDSALYLCASSWGSGGTYEQYFGPGTRLTVT.

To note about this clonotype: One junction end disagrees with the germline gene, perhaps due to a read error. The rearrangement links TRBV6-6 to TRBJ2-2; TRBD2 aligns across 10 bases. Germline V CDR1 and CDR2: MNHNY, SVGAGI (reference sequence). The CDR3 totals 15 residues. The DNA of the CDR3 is TGCGCCAGCAGGACTAGCGGCGGGAACACCGGGGAGCTGTTTTTT. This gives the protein CASRTSGGNTGELFF.

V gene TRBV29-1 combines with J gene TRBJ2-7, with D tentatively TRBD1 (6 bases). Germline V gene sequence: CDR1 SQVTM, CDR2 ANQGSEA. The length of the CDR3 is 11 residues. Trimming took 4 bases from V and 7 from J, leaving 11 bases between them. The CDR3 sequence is CSVVRGWEQYF. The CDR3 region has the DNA TGCAGCGTTGTCAGGGGATGGGAGCAGTACTTC.

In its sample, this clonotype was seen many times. This CDR3 is CAIGTPASYEQYF. For the CDR3, the DNA is TGTGCCATAGGGACCCCAGCATCCTACGAGCAGTACTTC. V gene TRBV10-3 combines with J gene TRBJ2-7, with D perhaps given as TRBD1 or TRBD2 (5 bases each). Trimming removed 9 bases from V and 1 base from J, with 13 bases in between. The CDR3 covers 13 residues. CDR1 is ENHRY and CDR2 is SYGVKD in the germline V gene.

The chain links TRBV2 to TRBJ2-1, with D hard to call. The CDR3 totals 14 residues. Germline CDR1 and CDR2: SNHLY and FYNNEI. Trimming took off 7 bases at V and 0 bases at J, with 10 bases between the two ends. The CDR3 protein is CASKARSSYNEQFF. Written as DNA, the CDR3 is TGTGCCAGCAAAGCGAGGAGCTCCTACAATGAGCAGTTCTTC.

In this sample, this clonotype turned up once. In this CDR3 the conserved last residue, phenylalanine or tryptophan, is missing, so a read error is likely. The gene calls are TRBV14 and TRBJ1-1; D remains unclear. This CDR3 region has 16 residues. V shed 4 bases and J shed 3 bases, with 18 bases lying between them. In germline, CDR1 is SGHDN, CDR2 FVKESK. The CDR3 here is CASSPTLAHEDTEAFL. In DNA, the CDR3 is TGTGCCAGCAGCCCTACCCTCGCCCACGAAGACACTGAAGCTTTCCTT.

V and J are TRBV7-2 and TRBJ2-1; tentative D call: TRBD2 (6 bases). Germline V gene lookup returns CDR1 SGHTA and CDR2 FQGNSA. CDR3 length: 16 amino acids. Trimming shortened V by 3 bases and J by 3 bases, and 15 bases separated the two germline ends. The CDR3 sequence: CASSFGEGLNYNEQFF. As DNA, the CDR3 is TGTGCCAGCAGCTTCGGCGAGGGACTCAACTACAATGAGCAGTTCTTC.

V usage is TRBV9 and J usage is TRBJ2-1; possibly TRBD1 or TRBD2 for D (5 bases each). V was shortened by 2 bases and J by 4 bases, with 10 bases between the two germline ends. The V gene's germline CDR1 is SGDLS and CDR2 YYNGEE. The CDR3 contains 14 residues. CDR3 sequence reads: CASSVGTPYNEQFF. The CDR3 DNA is TGTGCCAGCAGCGTGGGGACGCCGTACAATGAGCAGTTCTTC. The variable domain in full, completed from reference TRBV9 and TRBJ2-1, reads DSGVTQTPKHLITATGQRVTLRCSPRSGDLSVYWYQQSLDQGLQFLIQYYNGEERAKGNILERFSAQQFPDLHSELNLSSLELGDSALYFCASSVGTPYNEQFFGPGTRLTVL.

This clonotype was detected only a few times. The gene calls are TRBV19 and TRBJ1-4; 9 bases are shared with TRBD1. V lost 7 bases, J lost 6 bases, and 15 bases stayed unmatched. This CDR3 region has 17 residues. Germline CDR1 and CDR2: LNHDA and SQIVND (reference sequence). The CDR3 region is CASKTGTGSGIDEKLFF. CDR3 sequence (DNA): TGTGCCAGTAAAACCGGGACAGGGAGTGGGATAGATGAAAAACTGTTTTTT.

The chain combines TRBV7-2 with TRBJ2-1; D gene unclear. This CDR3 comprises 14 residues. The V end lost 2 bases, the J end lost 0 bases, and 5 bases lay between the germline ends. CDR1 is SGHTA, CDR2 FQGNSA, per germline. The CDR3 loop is CASSLPSSYNEQFF. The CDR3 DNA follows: TGTGCCAGCAGCTTACCCAGCTCCTACAATGAGCAGTTCTTC.

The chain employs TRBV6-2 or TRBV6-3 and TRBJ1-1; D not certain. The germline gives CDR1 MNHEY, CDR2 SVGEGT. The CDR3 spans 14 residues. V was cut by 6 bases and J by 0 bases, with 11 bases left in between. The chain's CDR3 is CASSFGAMNTEAFF. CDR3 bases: TGTGCCAGCAGCTTTGGAGCCATGAACACTGAAGCTTTCTTT.

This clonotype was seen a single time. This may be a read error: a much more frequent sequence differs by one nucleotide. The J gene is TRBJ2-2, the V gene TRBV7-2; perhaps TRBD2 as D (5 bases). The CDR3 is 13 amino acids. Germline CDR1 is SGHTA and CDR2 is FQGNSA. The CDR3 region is CASGLAITGELFF. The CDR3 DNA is TGTGCCAGCGGCTTAGCGATCACCGGGGAGCTGTTTTTT.

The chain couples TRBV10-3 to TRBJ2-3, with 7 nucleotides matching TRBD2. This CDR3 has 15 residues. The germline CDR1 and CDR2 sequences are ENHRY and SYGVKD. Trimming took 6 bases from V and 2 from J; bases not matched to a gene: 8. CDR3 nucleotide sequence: TGTGCCATCAGATCATCCCTAGCGGTCACAGATACGCAGTATTTT. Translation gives CAIRSSLAVTDTQYF.

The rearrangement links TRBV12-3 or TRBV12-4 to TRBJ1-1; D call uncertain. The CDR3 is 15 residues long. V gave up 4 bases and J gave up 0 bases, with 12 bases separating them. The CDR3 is CASSWEARVNTEAFF. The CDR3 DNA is TGTGCCAGCAGTTGGGAGGCAAGAGTGAACACTGAAGCTTTCTTT.

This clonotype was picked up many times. CDR3 loop: CASTSDSRETGELFF. As DNA, the CDR3 is TGTGCCAGTACCTCGGACAGTCGCGAGACCGGGGAGCTGTTTTTT. This chain uses TRBV19 with TRBJ2-2, with a possible D match to TRBD1 (6 bases). This CDR3 contains 15 residues. The germline gives CDR1 LNHDA, CDR2 SQIVND (reference sequence). V lost 7 bases to trimming and J lost 5 bases, with 17 bases between them.

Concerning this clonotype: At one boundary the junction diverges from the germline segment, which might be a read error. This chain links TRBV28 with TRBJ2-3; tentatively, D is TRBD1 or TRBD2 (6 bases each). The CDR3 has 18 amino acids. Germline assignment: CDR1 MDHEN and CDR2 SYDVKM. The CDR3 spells CASSLSRGAVIFTDTQYF. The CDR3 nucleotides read TGTGCCAGCAGCTTATCGAGGGGGGCCGTTATATTTACAGATACGCAGTATTTT.

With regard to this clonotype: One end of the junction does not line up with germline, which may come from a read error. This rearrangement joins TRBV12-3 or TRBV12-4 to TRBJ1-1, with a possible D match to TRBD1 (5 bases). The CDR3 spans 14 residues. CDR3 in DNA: TGTGCCAGCAGTTTTGACAGCCTAAACACTGAGGCTTTCTTT. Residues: CASSFDSLNTEAFF.